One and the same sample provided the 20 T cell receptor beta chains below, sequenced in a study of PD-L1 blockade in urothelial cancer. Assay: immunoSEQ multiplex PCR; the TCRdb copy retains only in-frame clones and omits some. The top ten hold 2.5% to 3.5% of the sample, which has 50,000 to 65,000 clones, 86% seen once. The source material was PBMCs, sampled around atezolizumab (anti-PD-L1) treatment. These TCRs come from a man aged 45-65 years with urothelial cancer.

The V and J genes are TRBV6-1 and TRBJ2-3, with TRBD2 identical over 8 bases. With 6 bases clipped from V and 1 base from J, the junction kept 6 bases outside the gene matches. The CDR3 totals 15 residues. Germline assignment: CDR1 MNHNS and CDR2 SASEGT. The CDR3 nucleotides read TGTGCCAGCAGGTTAGCGGGGAGCGGCACAGATACGCAGTATTTT. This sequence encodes CASRLAGSGTDTQYF.

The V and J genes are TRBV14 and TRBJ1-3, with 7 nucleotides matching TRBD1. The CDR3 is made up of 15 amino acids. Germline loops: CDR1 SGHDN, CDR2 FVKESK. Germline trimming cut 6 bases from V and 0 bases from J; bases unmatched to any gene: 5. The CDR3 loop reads CASRADRLSGNTIYF. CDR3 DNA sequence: TGTGCCAGCAGAGCGGACAGGCTCTCTGGAAACACCATATATTTT.

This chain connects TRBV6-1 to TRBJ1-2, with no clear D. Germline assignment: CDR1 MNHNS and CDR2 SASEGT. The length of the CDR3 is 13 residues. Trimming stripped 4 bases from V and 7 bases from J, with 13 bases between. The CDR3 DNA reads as TGTGCCAGCAGTGCGGAGGGAAGAGGTGGCTACACCTTC. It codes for CASSAEGRGGYTF.

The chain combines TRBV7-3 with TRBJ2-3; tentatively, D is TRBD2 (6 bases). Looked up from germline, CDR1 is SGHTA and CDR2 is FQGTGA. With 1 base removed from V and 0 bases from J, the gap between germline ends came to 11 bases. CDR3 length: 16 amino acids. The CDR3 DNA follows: TGTGCCAGCAGCTTAAGGGTGGGGGGAAGCACAGATACGCAGTATTTT. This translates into CASSLRVGGSTDTQYF.

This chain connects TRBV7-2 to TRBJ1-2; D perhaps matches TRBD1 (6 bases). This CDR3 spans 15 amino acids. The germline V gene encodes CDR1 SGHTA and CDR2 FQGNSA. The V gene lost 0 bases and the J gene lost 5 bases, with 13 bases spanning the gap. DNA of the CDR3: TGTGCCAGCAGCTTAGCGTCACAGGGTTGGTATGGCTACACCTTC. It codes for CASSLASQGWYGYTF.

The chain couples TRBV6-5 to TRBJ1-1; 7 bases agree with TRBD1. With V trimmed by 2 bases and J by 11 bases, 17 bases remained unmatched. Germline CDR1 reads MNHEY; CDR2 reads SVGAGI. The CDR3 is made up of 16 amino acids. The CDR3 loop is CASSYTGDSLEFGAFF. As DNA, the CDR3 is TGTGCCAGCAGTTACACGGGGGACAGTTTGGAATTCGGGGCTTTCTTT.

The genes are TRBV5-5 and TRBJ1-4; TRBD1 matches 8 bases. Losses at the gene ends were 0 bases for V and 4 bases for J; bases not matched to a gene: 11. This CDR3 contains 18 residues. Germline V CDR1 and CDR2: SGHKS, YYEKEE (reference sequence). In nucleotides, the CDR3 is TGTGCCAGCAGCTTGGGGCCGGACAGGGTGTCTTTTAATGAAAAACTGTTTTTT. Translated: CASSLGPDRVSFNEKLFF. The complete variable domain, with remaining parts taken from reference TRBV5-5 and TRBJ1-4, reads DAGVTQSPTHLIKTRGQQVTLRCSPISGHKSVSWYQQVLGQGPQFIFQYYEKEERGRGNFPDRFSARQFPNYSSELNVNALLLGDSALYLCASSLGPDRVSFNEKLFFGSGTQLSVL.

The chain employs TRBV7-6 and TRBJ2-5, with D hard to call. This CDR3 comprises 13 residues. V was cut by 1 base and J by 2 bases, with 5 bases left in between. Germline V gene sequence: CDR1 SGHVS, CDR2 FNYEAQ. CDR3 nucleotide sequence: TGTGCCAGCAGCTTAGTGAGTCAAGAGACCCAGTACTTC. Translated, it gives CASSLVSQETQYF.

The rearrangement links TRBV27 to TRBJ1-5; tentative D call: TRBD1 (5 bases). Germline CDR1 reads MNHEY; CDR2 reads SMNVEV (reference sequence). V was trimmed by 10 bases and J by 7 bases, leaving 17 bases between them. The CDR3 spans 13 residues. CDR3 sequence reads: CATGSTGLQPQHF. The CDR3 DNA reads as TGTGCCACCGGATCTACAGGTCTACAGCCCCAGCATTTT.

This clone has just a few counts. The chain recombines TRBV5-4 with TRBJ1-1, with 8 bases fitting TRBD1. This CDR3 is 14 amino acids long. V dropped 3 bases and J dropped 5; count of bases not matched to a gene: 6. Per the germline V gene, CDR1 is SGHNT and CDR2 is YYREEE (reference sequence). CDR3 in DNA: TGTGCCAGCAGCTCCACAGGGGGAGGGACTGAAGCTTTCTTT. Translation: CASSSTGGGTEAFF.

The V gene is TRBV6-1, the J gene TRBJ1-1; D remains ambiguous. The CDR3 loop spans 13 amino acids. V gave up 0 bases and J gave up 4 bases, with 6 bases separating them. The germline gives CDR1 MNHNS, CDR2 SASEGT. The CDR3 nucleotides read TGTGCCAGCAGTGAAGCTGGGCTCACTGAAGCTTTCTTT. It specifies CASSEAGLTEAFF.

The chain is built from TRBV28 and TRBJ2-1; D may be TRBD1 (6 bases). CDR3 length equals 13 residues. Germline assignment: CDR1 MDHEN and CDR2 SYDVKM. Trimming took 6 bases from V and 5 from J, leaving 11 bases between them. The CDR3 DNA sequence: TGTGCCAGCAGACAAAACAGGGACAATGAGCAGTTCTTC. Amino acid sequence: CASRQNRDNEQFF.

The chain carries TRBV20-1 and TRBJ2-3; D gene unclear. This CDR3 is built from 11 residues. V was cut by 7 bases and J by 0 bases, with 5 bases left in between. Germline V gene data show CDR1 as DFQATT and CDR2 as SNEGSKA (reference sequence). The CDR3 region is CSGTSTDTQYF. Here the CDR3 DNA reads TGCAGTGGAACTAGCACAGATACGCAGTATTTT.

CDR3 in DNA: TGTGCCAGCAGCTTGGGAGCTTCGAACACTGAAGCTTTCTTT. Amino acids: CASSLGASNTEAFF. This chain links TRBV5-5 with TRBJ1-1; D is ambiguous. The V and J ends lost 0 bases and 1 base respectively, with 7 bases between them. This CDR3 comprises 14 residues. CDR1 is SGHKS and CDR2 is YYEKEE in the germline V gene (reference sequence).

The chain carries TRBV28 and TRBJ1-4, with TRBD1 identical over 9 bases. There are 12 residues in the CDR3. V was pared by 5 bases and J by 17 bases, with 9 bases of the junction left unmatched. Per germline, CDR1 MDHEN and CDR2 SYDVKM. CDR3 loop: CASSADRGQVFF. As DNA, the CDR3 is TGTGCCAGCAGTGCGGACAGGGGCCAAGTTTTTTTT.

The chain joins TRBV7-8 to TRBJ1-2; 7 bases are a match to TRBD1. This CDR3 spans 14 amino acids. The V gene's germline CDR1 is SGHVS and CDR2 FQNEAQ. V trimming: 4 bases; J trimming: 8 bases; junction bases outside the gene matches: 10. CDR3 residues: CASSSRQGRRGYTF. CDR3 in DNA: TGTGCCAGCAGCTCCCGACAGGGTCGGAGAGGCTACACCTTC.

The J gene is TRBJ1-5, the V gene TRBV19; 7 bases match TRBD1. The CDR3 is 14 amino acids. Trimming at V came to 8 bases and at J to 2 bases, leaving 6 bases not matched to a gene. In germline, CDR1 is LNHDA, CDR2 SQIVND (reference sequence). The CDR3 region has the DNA TGTGCCAGTGGGGACAGCATTCGCAATCAGCCCCAGCATTTT. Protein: CASGDSIRNQPQHF.

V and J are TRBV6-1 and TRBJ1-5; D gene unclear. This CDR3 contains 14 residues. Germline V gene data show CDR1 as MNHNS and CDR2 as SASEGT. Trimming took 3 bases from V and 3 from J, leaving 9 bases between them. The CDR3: CASSDLAINQPQHF. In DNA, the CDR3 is TGTGCCAGCAGTGATTTGGCAATCAATCAGCCCCAGCATTTT.

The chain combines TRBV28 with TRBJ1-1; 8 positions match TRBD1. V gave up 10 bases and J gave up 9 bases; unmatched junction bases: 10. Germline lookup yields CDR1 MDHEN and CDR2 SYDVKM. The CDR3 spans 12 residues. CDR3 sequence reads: CATSGGDRKAFF. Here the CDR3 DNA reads TGTGCCACCTCAGGAGGGGACAGGAAAGCTTTCTTT.

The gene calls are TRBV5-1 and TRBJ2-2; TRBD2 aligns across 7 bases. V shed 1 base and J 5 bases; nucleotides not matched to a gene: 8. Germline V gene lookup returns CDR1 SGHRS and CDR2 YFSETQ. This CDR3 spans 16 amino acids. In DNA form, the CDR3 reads TGCGCCAGCAGCTTGACTTCGGGAGGAGGGACCGGGGAGCTGTTTTTT. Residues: CASSLTSGGGTGELFF.